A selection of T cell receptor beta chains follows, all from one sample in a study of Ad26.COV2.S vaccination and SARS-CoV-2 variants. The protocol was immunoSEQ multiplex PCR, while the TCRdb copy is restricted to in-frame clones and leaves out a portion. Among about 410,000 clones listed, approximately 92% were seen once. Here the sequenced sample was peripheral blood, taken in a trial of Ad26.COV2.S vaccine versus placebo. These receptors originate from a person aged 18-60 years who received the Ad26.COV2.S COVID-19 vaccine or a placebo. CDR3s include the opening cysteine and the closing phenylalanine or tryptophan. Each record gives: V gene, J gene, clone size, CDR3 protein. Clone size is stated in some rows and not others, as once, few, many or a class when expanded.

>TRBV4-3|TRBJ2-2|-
CASSQDWGLGGELFF
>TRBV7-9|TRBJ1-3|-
CASSPRAGAGNTIYF
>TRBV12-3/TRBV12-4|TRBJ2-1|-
CASSQTVYNEQFF
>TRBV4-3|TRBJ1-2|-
CASSQDFRQGINYGYTF
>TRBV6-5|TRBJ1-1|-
CASSYSSPGNTEAFF
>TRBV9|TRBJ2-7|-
CASSVEAGSYEQYF
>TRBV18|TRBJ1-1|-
CASSPTARDMNTEAFF
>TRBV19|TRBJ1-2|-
CASKHRGEPNYGYTF
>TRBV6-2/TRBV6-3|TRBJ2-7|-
CASSYGPTGSTYEQYF
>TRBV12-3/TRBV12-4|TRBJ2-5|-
CASSLRETQYF
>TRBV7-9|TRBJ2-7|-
CASSGPGQGAGEQYF
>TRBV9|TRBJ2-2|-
CASSEGGTGELFF
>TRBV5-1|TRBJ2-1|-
CASSLKLAGIYNEQFF
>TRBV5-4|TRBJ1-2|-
CASSFNGNLYGYTF
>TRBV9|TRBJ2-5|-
CASSPRDGQVGETQYF
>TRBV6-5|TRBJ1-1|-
CASSSTGGTEAFF
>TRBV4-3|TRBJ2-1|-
CASSQVRPLVRTGKVNEQFF
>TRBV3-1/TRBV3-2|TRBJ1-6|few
CASSPRAANSPLHF
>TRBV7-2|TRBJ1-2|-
CASSLVRTDPPNYGYTF
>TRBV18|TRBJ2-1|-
CASSPRLAGGYNEQFF